The TCR beta chain under discussion was sequenced for a study of cytomegalovirus exposure and HLA in healthy donors. Whole-study findings and limits: Three of the chains that were CMV-associated were confirmed in vitro to be specific for CMV antigens. HLA restriction was apparent for most CMV-associated TCR beta chains in a later analysis. Solely CMV serostatus was available to characterize immune exposure.

The CDR3 has 16 residues. V lost 4 bases, J lost 6 bases, and 20 bases lay in between. From germline, CDR1 is SGHRS and CDR2 YFSETQ. Points on this clone: The target antigen is unknown.

This PCR relied on a set of 60 Vbeta primers and 13 Jbeta primers. Clones were sequenced by immunoSEQ multiplex PCR, and TCRdb holds only the in-frame ones, with some missing. The sample includes 100,000 to 150,000 clones, roughly 82% seen only once; the top ten take under 5%. The TCR sequence derives from a male donor in good health and CMV-seropositive. The material sequenced was PBMCs. The chain links TRBV5-1 to TRBJ1-5; D may be TRBD1 (6 bases). The CDR3 DNA follows: TGCGCCAGCAGCCCCGGATTCGGGGGGCGTAGTCAGCCCCAGCATTTT. The encoded protein is CASSPGFGGRSQPQHF.